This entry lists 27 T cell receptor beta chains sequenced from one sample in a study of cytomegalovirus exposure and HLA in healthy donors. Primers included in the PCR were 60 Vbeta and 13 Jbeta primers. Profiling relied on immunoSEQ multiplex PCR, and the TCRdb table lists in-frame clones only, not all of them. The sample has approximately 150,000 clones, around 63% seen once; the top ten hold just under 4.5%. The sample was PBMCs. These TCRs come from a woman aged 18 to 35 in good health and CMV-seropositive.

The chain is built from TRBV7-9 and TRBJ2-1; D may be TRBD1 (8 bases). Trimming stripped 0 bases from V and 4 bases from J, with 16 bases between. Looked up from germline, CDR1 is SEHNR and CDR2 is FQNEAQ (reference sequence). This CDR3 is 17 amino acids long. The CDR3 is CASSLAGQGLSYNEQFF. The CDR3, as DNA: TGTGCCAGCAGCTTAGCTGGACAGGGACTATCATACAATGAGCAGTTCTTC.

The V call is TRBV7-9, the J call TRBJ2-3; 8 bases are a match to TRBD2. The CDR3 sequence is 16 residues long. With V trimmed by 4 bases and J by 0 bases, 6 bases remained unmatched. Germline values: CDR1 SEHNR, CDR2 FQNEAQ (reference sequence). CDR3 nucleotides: TGTGCCAGCAGCTCCCGGGTAGCGGGAAGCACAGATACGCAGTATTTT. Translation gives CASSSRVAGSTDTQYF.

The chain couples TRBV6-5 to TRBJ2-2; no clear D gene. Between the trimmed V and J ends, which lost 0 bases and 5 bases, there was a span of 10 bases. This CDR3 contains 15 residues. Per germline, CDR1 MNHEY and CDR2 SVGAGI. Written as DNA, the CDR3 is TGTGCCAGCAGTTACTCTGTACACAGTACCGGGGAGCTGTTTTTT. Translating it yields CASSYSVHSTGELFF.

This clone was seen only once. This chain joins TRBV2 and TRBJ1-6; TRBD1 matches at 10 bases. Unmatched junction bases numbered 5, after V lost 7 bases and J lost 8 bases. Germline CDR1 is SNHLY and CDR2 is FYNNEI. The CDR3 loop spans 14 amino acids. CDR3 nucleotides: TGTGCCAGCACCGAGACAGGGGGCGATTCACCCCTCCACTTT. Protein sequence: CASTETGGDSPLHF.

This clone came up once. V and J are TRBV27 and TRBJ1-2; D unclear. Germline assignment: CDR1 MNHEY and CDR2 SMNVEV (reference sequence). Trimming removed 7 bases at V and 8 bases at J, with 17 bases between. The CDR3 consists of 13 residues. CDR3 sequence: CASTGGFPPGYTF. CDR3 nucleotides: TGTGCCAGCACAGGCGGGTTCCCGCCGGGCTACACCTTC.

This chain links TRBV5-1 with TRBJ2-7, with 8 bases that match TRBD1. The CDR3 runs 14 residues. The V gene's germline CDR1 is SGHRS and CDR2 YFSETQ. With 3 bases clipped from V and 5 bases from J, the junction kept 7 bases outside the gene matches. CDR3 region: CASSSRQGADEQYF. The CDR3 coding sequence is TGCGCCAGCAGCTCACGTCAGGGGGCTGACGAGCAGTACTTC.

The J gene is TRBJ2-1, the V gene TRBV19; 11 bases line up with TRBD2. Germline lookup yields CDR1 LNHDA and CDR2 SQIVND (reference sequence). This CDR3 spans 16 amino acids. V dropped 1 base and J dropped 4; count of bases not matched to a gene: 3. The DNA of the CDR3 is TGTGCCAGTAGTATAGGTAGACTAGCGGGGTACAATGAGCAGTTCTTC. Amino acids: CASSIGRLAGYNEQFF.

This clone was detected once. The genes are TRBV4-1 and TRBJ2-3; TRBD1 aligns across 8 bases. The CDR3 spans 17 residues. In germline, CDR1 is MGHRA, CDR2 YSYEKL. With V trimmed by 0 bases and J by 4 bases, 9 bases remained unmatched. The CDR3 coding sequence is TGCGCCAGCAGCCAAGATCAGGCAGGGGGCGCGGCAGATACGCAGTATTTT. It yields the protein CASSQDQAGGAADTQYF.

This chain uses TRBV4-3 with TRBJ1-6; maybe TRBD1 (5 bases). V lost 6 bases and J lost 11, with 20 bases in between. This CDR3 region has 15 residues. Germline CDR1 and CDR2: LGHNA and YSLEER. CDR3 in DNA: TGCGCCAGCAGGACGGACACAACGGAGGGGACACCCCTCCACTTT. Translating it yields CASRTDTTEGTPLHF.

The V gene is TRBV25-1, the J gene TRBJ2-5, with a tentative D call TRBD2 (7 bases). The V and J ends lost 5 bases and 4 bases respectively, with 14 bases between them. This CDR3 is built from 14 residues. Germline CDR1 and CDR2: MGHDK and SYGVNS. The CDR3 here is CASSTRGAGETQYF. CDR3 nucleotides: TGTGCCAGCAGTACCCGGGGGGCAGGAGAGACCCAGTACTTC. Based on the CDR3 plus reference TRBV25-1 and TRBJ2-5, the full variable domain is EADIYQTPRYLVIGTGKKITLECSQTMGHDKMYWYQQDPGMELHLIHYSYGVNSTEKGDLSSESTVSRIRTEHFPLTLESARPSHTSQYLCASSTRGAGETQYFGPGTRLLVL.

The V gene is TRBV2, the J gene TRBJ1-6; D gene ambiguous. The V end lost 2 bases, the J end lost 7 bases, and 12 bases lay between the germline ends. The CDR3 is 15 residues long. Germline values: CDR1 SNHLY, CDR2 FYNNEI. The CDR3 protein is CASSERGASNSPLHF. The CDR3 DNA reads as TGTGCCAGCAGTGAAAGAGGAGCCAGCAATTCACCCCTCCACTTT.

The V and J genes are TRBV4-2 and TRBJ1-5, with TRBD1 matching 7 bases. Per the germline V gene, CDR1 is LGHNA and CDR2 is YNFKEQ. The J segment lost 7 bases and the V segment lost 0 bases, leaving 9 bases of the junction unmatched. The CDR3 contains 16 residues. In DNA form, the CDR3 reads TGTGCCAGCAGCCAAGAATTGGCAGCCAGGGGGCAGCCCCAGCATTTT. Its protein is CASSQELAARGQPQHF.

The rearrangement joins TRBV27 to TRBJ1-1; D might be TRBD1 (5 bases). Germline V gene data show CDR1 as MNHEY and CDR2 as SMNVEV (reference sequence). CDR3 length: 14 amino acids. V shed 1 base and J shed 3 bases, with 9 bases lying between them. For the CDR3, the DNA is TGTGCCAGCAGTTTATGGGGCGGGGACACTGAAGCTTTCTTT. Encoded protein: CASSLWGGDTEAFF.

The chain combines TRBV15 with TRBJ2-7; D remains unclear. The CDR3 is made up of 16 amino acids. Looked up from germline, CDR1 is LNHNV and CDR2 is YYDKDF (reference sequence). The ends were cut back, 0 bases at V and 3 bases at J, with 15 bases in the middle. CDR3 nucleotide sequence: TGTGCCACCAGCAGAGATCGTAGTCCTATGGTCTACGAGCAGTACTTC. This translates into CATSRDRSPMVYEQYF. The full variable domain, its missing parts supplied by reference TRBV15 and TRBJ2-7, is DAMVIQNPRYQVTQFGKPVTLSCSQTLNHNVMYWYQQKSSQAPKLLFHYYDKDFNNEADTPDNFQSRRPNTSFCFLDIRSPGLGDTAMYLCATSRDRSPMVYEQYFGPGTRLTVT.

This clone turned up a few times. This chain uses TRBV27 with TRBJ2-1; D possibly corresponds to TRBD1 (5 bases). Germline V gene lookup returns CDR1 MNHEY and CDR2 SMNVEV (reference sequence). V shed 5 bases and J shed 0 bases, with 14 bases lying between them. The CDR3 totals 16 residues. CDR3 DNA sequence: TGTGCCAGCAGTACGGACATCCGGAGCTCCTACAATGAGCAGTTCTTC. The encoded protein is CASSTDIRSSYNEQFF.

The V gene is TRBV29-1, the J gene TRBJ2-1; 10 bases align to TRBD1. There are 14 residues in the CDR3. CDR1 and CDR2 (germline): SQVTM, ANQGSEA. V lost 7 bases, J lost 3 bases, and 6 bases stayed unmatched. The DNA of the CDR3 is TGCAGCGGGAGTTGGACAGGGGGCTACAATGAGCAGTTCTTC. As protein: CSGSWTGGYNEQFF.

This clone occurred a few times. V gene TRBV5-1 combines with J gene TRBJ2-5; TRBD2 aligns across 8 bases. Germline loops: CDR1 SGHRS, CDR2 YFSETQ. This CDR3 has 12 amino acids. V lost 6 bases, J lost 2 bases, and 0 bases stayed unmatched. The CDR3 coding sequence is TGCGCCAGCAAGCGGGAGCAAGAGACCCAGTACTTC. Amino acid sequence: CASKREQETQYF.

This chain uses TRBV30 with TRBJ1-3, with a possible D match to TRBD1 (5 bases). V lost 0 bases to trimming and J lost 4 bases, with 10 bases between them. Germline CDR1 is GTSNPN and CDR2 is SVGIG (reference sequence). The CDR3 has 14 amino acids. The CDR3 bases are TGTGCCTGGAGTGTAGCAGGGTCAGGAAACACCATATATTTT. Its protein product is CAWSVAGSGNTIYF.

CDR3 nucleotide sequence: TGTGCCTGGAGCGCCGGGACAGGCACAGGGAACTATGGCTACACCTTC. Protein: CAWSAGTGTGNYGYTF. The genes are TRBV30 and TRBJ1-2, with 8 positions matching TRBD1. V lost 3 bases, J lost 2 bases, and 11 bases stayed unmatched. The CDR3 is 16 residues long. Germline assignment: CDR1 GTSNPN and CDR2 SVGIG (reference sequence).

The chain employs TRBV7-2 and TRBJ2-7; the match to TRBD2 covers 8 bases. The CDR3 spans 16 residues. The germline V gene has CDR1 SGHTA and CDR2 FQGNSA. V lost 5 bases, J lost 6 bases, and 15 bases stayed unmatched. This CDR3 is CASSPPGVAGLSEQYF. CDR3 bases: TGTGCCAGCAGCCCCCCCGGAGTAGCGGGGCTTAGCGAGCAGTACTTC. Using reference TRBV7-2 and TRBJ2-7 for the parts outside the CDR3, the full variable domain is GAGVSQSPSNKVTEKGKDVELRCDPISGHTALYWYRQSLGQGLEFLIYFQGNSAPDKSGLPSDRFSAERTGGSVSTLTIQRTQQEDSAVYLCASSPPGVAGLSEQYFGPGTRLTVT.

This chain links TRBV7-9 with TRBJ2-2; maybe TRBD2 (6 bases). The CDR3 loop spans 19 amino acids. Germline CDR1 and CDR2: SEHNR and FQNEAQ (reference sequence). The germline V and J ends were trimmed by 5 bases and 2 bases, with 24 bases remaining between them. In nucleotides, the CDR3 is TGTGCCAGCAGCGAAAAGACGATCGGTAGCGGACTCAACACCGGGGAGCTGTTTTTT. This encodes CASSEKTIGSGLNTGELFF.

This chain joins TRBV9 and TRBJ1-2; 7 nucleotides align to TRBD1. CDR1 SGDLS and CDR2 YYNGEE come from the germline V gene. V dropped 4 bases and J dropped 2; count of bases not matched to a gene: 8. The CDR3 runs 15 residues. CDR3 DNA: TGTGCCAGCAGCTTCACCGGGACAGCAAACTATGGCTACACCTTC. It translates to CASSFTGTANYGYTF.

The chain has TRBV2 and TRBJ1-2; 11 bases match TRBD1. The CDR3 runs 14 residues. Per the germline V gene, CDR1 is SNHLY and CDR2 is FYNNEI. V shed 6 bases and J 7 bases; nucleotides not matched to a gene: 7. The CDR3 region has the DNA TGTGCCAGCAGAGCACGGGACAGGGGGTTTGGCTACACCTTC. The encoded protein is CASRARDRGFGYTF.

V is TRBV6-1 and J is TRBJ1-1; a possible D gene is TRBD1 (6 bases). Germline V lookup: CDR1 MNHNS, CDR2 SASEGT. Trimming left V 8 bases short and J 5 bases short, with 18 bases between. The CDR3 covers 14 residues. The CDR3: CASQRNRERTEAFF. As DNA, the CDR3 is TGTGCCAGCCAGCGGAACAGGGAGCGGACTGAAGCTTTCTTT.

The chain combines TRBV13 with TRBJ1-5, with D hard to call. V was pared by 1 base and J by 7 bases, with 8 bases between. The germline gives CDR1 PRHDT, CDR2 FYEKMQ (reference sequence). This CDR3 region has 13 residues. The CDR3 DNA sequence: TGTGCCAGCAGCTTAGCTCAGTTGCAGCCCCAGCATTTT. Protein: CASSLAQLQPQHF.

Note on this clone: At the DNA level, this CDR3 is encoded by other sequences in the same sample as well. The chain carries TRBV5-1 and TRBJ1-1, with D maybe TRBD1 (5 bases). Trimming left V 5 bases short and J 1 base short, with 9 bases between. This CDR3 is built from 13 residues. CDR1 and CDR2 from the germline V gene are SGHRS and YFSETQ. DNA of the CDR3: TGCGCCAGCAGTCCGACAGCGAACACTGAAGCTTTCTTT. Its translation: CASSPTANTEAFF.

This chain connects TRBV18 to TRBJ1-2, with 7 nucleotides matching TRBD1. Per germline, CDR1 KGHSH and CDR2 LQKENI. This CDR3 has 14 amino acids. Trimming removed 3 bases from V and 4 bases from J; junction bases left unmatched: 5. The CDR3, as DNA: TGTGCCAGCTCACCGGGGACAGTGAGCTATGGCTACACCTTC. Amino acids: CASSPGTVSYGYTF. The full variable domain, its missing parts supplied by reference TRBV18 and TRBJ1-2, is NAGVMQNPRHLVRRRGQEARLRCSPMKGHSHVYWYRQLPEEGLKFMVYLQKENIIDESGMPKERFSAEFPKEGPSILRIQQVVRGDSAAYFCASSPGTVSYGYTFGSGTRLTVV.